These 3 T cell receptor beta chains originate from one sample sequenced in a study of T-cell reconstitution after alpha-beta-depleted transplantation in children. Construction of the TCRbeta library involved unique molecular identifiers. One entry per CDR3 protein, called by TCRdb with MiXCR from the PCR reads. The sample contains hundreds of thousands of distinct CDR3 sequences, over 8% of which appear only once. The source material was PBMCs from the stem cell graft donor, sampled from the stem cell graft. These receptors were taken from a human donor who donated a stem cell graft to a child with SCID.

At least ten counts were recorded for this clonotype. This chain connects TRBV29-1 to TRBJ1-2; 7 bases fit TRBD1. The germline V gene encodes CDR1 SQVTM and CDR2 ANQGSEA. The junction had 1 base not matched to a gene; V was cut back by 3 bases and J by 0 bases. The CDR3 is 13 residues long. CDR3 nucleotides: TGCAGCGTTGATCAGGGGGCTAACTATGGCTACACCTTC. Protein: CSVDQGANYGYTF.

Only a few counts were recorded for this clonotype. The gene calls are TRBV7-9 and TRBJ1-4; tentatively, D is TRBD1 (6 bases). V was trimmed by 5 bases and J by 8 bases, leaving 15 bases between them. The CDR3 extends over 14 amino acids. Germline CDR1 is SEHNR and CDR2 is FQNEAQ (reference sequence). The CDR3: CASSRRTAGEKLFF. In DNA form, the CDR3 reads TGTGCCAGCAGCCGGAGGACAGCAGGAGAAAAACTGTTTTTT.

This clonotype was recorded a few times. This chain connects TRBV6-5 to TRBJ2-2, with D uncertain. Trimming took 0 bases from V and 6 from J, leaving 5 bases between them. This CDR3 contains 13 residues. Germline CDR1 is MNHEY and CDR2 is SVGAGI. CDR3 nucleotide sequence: TGTGCCAGCAGTTACTCGGATGCCGGGGAGCTGTTTTTT. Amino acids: CASSYSDAGELFF.